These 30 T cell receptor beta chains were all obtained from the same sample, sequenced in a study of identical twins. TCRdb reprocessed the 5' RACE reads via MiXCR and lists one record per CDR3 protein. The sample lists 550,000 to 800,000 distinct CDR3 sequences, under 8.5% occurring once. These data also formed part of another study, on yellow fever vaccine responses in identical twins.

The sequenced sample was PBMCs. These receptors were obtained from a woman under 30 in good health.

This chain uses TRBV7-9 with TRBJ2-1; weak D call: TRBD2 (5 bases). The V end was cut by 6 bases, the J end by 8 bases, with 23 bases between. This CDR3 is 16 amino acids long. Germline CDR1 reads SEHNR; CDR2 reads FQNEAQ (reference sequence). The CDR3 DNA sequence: TGTGCCAGCAGTCCAAATGTGCGGGCCAAAGACGATGAGCAGTTCTTC. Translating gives CASSPNVRAKDDEQFF.

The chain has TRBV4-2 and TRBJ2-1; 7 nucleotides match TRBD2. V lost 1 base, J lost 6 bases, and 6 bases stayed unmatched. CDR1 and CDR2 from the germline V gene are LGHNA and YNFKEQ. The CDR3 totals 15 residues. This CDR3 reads CASSQGLASANEQFF. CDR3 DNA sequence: TGTGCCAGCAGCCAAGGACTAGCTTCGGCCAATGAGCAGTTCTTC.

DNA of the CDR3: TGTGCCAGCAGCTTCTCGCTTTCAGCCGGTCAAGAGCTGCAGACCCAGTACTTC. Protein product: CASSFSLSAGQELQTQYF. J is TRBJ2-5 and V is TRBV7-2; D gene uncertain. The germline V gene encodes CDR1 SGHTA and CDR2 FQGNSA. This CDR3 region has 18 residues. Trimming left V 3 bases short and J 6 bases short, with 26 bases between.

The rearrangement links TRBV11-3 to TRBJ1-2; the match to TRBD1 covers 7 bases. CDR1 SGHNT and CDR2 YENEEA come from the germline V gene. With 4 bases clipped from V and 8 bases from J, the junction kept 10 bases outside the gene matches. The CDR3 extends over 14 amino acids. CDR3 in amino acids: CASSYLAQGQGYTF. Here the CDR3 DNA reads TGTGCCAGCAGCTACCTCGCACAGGGACAGGGCTACACCTTC.

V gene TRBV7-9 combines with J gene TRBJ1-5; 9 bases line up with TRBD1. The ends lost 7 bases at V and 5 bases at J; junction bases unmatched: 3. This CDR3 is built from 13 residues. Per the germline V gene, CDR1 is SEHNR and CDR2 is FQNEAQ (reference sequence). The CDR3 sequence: CASTRQGDQPQHF. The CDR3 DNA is TGTGCCAGCACCAGACAGGGGGATCAGCCCCAGCATTTT.

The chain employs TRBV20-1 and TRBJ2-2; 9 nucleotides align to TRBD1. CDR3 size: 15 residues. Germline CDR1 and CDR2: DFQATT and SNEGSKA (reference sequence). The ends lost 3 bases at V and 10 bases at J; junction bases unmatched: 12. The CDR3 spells CSASFIGTGREELFF. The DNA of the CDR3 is TGCAGTGCTAGCTTCATAGGGACAGGGCGAGAGGAGCTGTTTTTT.

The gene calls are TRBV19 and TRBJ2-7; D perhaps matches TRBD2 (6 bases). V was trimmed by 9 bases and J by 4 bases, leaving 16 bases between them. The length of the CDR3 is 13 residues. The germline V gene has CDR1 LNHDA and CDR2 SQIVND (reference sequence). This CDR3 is CASGGTGVYEQYF. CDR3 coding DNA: TGTGCCAGCGGCGGGACGGGTGTGTACGAGCAGTACTTC.

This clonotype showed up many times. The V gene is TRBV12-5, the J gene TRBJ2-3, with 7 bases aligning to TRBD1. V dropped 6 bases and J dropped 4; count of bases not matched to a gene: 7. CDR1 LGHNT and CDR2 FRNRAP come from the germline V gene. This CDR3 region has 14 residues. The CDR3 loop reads CASGIGTESDTQYF. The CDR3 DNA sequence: TGTGCTAGTGGGATCGGGACAGAATCAGATACGCAGTATTTT.

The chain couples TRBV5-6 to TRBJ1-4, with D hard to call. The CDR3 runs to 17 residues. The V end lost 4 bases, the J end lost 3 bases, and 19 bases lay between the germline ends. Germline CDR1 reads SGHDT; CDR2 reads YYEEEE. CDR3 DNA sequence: TGTGCCAGCAGCCGAAGACGGACCGAGCGGGCTAATGAAAAACTGTTTTTT. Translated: CASSRRRTERANEKLFF.

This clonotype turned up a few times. The DNA of the CDR3 is TGTGCCAGCAGTGATACAGGGGCCAAAAACATTCAGTACTTC. Translating gives CASSDTGAKNIQYF. The chain carries TRBV2 and TRBJ2-4; a possible D gene is TRBD1 (6 bases). Germline V gives CDR1 SNHLY, CDR2 FYNNEI. V lost 3 bases to trimming and J lost 1 base, with 7 bases between them. This CDR3 contains 14 residues.

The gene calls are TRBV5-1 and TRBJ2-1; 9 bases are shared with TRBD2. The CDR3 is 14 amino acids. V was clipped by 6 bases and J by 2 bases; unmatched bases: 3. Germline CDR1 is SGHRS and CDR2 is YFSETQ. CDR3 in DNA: TGCGCCAGCAAGACTAGCGGCACCTACAATGAGCAGTTCTTC. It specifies CASKTSGTYNEQFF.

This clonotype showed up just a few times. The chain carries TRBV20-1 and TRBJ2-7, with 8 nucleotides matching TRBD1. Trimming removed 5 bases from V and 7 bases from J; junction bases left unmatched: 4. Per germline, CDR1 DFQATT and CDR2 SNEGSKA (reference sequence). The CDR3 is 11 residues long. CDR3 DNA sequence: TGCAGTGCTTGGACAGGGCGGGAGCAGTACGTC. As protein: CSAWTGREQYV.

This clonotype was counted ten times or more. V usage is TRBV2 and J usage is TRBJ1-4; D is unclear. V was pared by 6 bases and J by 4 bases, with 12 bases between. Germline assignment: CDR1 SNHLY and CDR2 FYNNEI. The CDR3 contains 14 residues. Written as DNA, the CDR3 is TGTGCCAGCAGCCCACAAATATTTAATGAAAAACTGTTTTTT. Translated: CASSPQIFNEKLFF. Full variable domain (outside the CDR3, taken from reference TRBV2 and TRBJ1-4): EPEVTQTPSHQVTQMGQEVILRCVPISNHLYFYWYRQILGQKVEFLVSFYNNEISEKSEIFDDQFSVERPDGSNFTLKIRSTKLEDSAMYFCASSPQIFNEKLFFGSGTQLSVL.

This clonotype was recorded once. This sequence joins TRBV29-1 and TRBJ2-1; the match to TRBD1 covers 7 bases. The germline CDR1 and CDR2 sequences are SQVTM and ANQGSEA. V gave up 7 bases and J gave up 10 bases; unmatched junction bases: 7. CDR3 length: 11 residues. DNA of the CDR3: TGCAGCGCCAGGGGGACGGAGGAGCAGTTCTTC. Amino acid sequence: CSARGTEEQFF.

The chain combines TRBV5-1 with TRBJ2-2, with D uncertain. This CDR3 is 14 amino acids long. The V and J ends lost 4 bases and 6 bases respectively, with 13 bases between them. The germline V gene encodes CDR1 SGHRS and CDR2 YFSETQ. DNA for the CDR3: TGCGCCAGCAGCCCTCCAGCTGGTTCCGGGGAGCTGTTTTTT. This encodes CASSPPAGSGELFF.

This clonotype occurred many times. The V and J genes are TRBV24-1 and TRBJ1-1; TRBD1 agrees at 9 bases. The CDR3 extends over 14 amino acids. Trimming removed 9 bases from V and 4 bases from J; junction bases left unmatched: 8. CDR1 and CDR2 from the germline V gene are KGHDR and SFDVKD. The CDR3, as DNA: TGTGCCACCTCTACAGGGGGCGGCGGCACTGAAGCTTTCTTT. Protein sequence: CATSTGGGGTEAFF.

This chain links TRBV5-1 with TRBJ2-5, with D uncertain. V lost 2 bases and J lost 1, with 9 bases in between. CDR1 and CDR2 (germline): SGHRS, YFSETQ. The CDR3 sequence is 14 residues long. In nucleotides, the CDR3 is TGCGCCAGCAGCTTTCTTCGGATCCAAGAGACCCAGTACTTC. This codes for CASSFLRIQETQYF.

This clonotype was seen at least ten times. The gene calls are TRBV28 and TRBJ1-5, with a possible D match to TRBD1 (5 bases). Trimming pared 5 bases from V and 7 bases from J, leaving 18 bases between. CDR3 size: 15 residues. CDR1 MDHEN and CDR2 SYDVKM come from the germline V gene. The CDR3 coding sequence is TGTGCCAGCAGTGGGGGACGGCCCCCCAACCAGCCCCAGCATTTT. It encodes CASSGGRPPNQPQHF.

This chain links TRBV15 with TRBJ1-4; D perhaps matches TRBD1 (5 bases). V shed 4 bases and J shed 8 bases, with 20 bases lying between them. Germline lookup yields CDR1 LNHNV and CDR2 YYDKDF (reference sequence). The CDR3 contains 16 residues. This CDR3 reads CATSTRRDGSGEKLFF. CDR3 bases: TGTGCCACCAGCACAAGAAGGGACGGCTCGGGAGAAAAACTGTTTTTT.

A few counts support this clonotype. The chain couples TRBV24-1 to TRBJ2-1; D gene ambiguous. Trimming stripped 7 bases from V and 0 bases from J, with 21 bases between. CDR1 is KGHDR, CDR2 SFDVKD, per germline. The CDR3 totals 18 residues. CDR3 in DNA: TGTGCCACCAGCGCCTTCTCTATACCAGCAGACTCCTACAATGAGCAGTTCTTC. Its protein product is CATSAFSIPADSYNEQFF.

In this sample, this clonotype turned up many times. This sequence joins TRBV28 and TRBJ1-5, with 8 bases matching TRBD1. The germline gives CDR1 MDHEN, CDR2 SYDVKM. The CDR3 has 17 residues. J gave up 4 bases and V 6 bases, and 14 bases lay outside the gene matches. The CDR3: CASSPTPGTGDNQPQHF. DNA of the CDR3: TGTGCCAGCAGCCCTACCCCTGGGACAGGAGATAATCAGCCCCAGCATTTT.

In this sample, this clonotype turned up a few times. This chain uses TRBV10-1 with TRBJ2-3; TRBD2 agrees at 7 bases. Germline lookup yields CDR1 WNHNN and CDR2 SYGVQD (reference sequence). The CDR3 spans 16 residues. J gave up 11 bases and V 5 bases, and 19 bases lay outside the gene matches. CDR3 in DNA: TGCGCCAGCAGTCTTGAGATGAGTAGCGGGCGTATCGTGCAGTATTTT. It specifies CASSLEMSSGRIVQYF.

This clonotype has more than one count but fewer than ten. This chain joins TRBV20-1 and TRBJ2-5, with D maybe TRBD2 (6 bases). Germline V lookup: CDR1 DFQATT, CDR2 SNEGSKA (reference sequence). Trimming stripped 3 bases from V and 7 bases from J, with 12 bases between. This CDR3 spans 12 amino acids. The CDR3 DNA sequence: TGCAGTGCTAGGGAGGGCATCGCGACCCAGTACTTC. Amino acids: CSAREGIATQYF.

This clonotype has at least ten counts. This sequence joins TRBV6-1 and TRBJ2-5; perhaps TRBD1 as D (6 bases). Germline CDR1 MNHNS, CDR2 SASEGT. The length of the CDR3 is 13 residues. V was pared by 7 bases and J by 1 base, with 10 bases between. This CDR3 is CASNRESQETQYF. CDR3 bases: TGTGCCAGCAACAGGGAGTCCCAAGAGACCCAGTACTTC.

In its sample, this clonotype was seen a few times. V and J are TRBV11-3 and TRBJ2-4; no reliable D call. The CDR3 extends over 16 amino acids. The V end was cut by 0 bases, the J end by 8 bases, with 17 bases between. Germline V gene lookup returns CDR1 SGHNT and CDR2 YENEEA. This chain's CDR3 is CASSLDLGNSWDIQYF. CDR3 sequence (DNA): TGTGCCAGCAGCTTAGATTTGGGGAACTCTTGGGACATTCAGTACTTC.

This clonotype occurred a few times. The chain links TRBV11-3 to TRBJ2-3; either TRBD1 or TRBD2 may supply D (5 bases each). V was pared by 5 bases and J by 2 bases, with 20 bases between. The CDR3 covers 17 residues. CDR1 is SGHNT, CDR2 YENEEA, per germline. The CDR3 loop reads CASSQRPGPGFTDTQYF. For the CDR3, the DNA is TGTGCCAGCAGCCAGCGACCGGGACCCGGATTCACAGATACGCAGTATTTT.

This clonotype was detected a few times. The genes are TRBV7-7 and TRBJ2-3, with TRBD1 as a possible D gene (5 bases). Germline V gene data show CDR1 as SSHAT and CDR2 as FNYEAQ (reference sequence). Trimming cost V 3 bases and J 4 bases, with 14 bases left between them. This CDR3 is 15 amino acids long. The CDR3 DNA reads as TGTGCCAGCAGCTTGAGTCAGGCAGGGTCAGATACGCAGTATTTT. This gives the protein CASSLSQAGSDTQYF. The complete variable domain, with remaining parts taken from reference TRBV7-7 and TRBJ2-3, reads GAGVSQSPRYKVTKRGQDVTLRCDPISSHATLYWYQQALGQGPEFLTYFNYEAQPDKSGLPSDRFSAERPEGSISTLTIQRTEQRDSAMYRCASSLSQAGSDTQYFGPGTRLTVL.

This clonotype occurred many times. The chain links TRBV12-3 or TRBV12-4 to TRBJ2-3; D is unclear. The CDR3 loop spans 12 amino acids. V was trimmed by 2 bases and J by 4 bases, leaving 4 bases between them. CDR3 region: CASSLFSDTQYF. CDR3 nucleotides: TGTGCCAGCAGTTTATTTTCAGATACGCAGTATTTT.

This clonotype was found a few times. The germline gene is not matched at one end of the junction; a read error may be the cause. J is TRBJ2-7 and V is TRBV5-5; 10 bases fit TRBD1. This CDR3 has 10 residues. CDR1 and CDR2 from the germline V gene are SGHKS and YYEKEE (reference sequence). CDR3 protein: CASSWGDRGF. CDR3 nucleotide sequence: TGTGCCAGCAGCTGGGGGGACAGGGGCTTC.

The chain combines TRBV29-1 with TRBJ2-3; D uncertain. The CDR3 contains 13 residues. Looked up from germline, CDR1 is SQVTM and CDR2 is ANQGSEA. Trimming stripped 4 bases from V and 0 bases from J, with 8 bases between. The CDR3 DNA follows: TGCAGCGTTGCCCTGCTTAGCACAGATACGCAGTATTTT. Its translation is CSVALLSTDTQYF.